This T cell receptor (beta chain) was sequenced for a study of CD8 T cells in ankylosing spondylitis. The sample holds many counts of this clonotype. Its antigen is not known. Overall study findings and caveats: Seemingly characteristic of ankylosing spondylitis blood was a TCR beta motif consisting of about 8 highly homologous variants. Disease-linked clones reportedly concentrated significantly in matched ankylosing spondylitis synovial fluid.

MiXCR was run by TCRdb on the 5' RACE reads, yielding one entry per CDR3 protein. This table has more than 650,000 distinct CDR3 sequences, approximately 10% appearing once. This clonotype originated in a male donor with ankylosing spondylitis. Sequencing used blood, either unsorted or a sorted T cell fraction (not recorded which).

CDR3 sequence reads: CSARDPGRGTGELFF. In DNA, the CDR3 is TGCAGTGCTAGAGATCCGGGCAGGGGGACCGGGGAGCTGTTTTTT. The V and J genes are TRBV20-1 and TRBJ2-2; the match to TRBD1 covers 7 bases. This CDR3 contains 15 residues. Trimming took 0 bases from V and 5 from J; bases not matched to a gene: 6. The germline gives CDR1 DFQATT, CDR2 SNEGSKA (reference sequence).